This T cell receptor (beta chain) came from a study of PD-1 blockade in classical Hodgkin lymphoma. All patients experienced relapse after autologous stem cell transplantation, and brentuximab vedotin exposure was variable. Method: immunoSEQ multiplex PCR; TCRdb's copy keeps in-frame clones and lacks some. The profile covers 13,000 or so clones, with about 82% appearing a single time and 25% taken by the ten largest. Sequenced here: peripheral blood mononuclear cells (PBMCs), sampled at baseline. The sequence was obtained from a human donor with classical Hodgkin lymphoma.

CDR3: CSVGLAGEAYEQYF. The CDR3 nucleotides read TGCAGCGTTGGACTAGCGGGAGAGGCCTACGAGCAGTACTTC. V usage is TRBV29-1 and J usage is TRBJ2-7; 12 nucleotides agree with TRBD2. V shed 4 bases and J 2 bases; nucleotides not matched to a gene: 3. This CDR3 is 14 amino acids long. CDR1 SQVTM and CDR2 ANQGSEA come from the germline V gene.